This TCR beta chain was recorded in a study of blood T cell repertoires in COVID-19. Overall study context: The origin of the acute and convalescent COVID-19 samples was the United States, Italy and Spain.

In germline, CDR1 is MDHEN, CDR2 SYDVKM. V lost 5 bases and J lost 6; bases outside the gene matches: 1. The CDR3 loop spans 12 amino acids. Per the study methods: Amplifying reference gene primers gave estimates of nucleated cell counts. Repertoires were generated with immunoSEQ multiplex PCR, while TCRdb's copy carries only in-frame clones and drops some. V, J and clone size were drawn from that table, and D and trimming were deduced from the DNA. The table lists over 150,000 clones, 60% to 85% of them singletons. V gene TRBV28 combines with J gene TRBJ1-1, with 9 bases fitting TRBD1. Sequenced: peripheral blood. The TCR was taken from an older man with acute or convalescent COVID-19. CDR3 sequence: CASSRQGAEAFF. The CDR3 DNA follows: TGTGCCAGCAGTAGACAGGGGGCTGAAGCTTTCTTT.